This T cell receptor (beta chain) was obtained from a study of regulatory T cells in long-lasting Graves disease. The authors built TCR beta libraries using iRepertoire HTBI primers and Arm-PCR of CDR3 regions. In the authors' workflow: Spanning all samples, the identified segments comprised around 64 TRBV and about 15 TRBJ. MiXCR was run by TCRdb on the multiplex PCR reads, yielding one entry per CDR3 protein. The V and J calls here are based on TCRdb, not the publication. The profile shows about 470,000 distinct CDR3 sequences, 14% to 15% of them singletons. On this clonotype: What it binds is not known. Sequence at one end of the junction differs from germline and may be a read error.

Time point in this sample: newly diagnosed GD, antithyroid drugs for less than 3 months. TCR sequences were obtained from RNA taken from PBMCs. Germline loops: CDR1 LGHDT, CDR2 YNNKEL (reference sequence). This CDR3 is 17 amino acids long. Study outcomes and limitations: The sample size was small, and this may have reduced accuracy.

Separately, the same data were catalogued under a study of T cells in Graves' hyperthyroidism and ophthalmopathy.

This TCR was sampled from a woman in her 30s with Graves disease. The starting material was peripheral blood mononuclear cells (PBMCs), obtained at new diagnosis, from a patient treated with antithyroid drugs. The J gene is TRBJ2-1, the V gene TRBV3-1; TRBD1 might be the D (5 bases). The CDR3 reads CASSPAVGVGAYTEQFF. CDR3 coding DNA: TGTGCCAGCAGCCCAGCAGTAGGGGTTGGGGCTTACACTGAGCAGTTCTTC.